Each of the 14 T cell receptor beta chains below was sequenced from the same sample in a study of long-term antiretroviral therapy in people with HIV (dated 2022 in TCRdb). The immunoSEQ hsTCRB v3.0 assay was used at survey level resolution for TRB variable region sequencing. TCRdb carries this immuneACCESS record with in-frame sequences only. Its versions omit some clonotypes, under half of them owing to an unresolved V gene in the studies checked, with the rest unexplained. This sample lists about 30,000 clones; over 85% were detected once. The ten largest clones capture roughly 6.7% of the sample. Sample: unsorted PBMCs, taken approximately 6.3 years after starting antiretroviral therapy. The receptors shown here come from a woman in her thirties or forties with HIV.

This clone has only a few counts. The chain joins TRBV11-2 to TRBJ1-2; D is perhaps TRBD1 (5 bases). CDR1 is SGHAT and CDR2 is FQNNGV in the germline V gene. This CDR3 spans 15 amino acids. Trimming took 0 bases from V and 4 from J, leaving 12 bases between them. This CDR3 reads CASSLEGRSGYGYTF. The CDR3 DNA reads as TGTGCCAGCAGCTTAGAGGGACGATCGGGCTATGGCTACACCTTC.

Only one count was recorded for this clone. The chain carries TRBV7-2 and TRBJ1-5; 9 bases are a match to TRBD1. Losses at the gene ends were 4 bases for V and 7 bases for J; bases not matched to a gene: 14. Germline CDR1 and CDR2: SGHTA and FQGNSA. The CDR3 length is 17 residues. As DNA, the CDR3 is TGTGCCAGCAGCTCCACAGGGGGCGGTCAGCACAGACAGCCCCAGCATTTT. It yields the protein CASSSTGGGQHRQPQHF.

The V call is TRBV4-3, the J call TRBJ1-4; TRBD1 aligns across 10 bases. The CDR3 has 19 residues. Looked up from germline, CDR1 is LGHNA and CDR2 is YSLEER. V trimming: 1 base; J trimming: 2 bases; junction bases outside the gene matches: 10. The CDR3 here is CASSQVFGTGALTNEKLFF. The CDR3 coding sequence is TGCGCCAGCAGCCAAGTTTTCGGGACAGGGGCGCTTACTAATGAAAAACTGTTTTTT.

The chain carries TRBV7-8 and TRBJ1-2; tentative D call: TRBD1 (5 bases). Trimming left V 5 bases short and J 4 bases short, with 20 bases between. In germline, CDR1 is SGHVS, CDR2 FQNEAQ. The CDR3 extends over 16 amino acids. The CDR3 is CASSPTRALGGYGYTF. DNA of the CDR3: TGTGCCAGCAGCCCAACAAGGGCCTTGGGGGGCTATGGCTACACCTTC.

The CDR3 DNA is TGTGCCAGTAGTCCTACCTCCCTGGAGGGCCGGGGCTACACCTTC. This gives the protein CASSPTSLEGRGYTF. This chain joins TRBV19 and TRBJ1-2; D unresolved. V was cut by 5 bases and J by 8 bases, with 21 bases left in between. CDR1 is LNHDA, CDR2 SQIVND, per germline (reference sequence). CDR3 length equals 15 residues. Complete variable domain (other parts from reference TRBV19 and TRBJ1-2): DGGITQSPKYLFRKEGQNVTLSCEQNLNHDAMYWYRQDPGQGLRLIYYSQIVNDFQKGDIAEGYSVSREKKESFPLTVTSAQKNPTAFYLCASSPTSLEGRGYTFGSGTRLTVV.

The chain combines TRBV2 with TRBJ2-5, with D possibly matching TRBD2 (5 bases). Germline CDR1 is SNHLY and CDR2 is FYNNEI. The CDR3 has 12 residues. Trimming shortened V by 3 bases and J by 5 bases, and 7 bases separated the two germline ends. Here the CDR3 reads CASSDSGETQYF. The CDR3 DNA is TGTGCCAGCAGTGATTCGGGGGAGACCCAGTACTTC.

This chain uses TRBV4-3 with TRBJ1-4; 7 bases fit TRBD1. The J segment lost 3 bases and the V segment lost 2 bases, leaving 6 bases of the junction unmatched. Germline V CDR1 and CDR2: LGHNA, YSLEER. The CDR3 has 16 amino acids. The CDR3 nucleotides read TGCGCCAGCAGCCAATCGACAGGGTTGCCTAATGAAAAACTGTTTTTT. This sequence encodes CASSQSTGLPNEKLFF.

The chain joins TRBV6-5 to TRBJ1-6, with TRBD1 matching over 10 bases. V gave up 6 bases and J gave up 9 bases; unmatched junction bases: 5. CDR3 length equals 14 residues. CDR1 and CDR2 (germline): MNHEY, SVGAGI. CDR3 DNA sequence: TGTGCCAGCAGGGCCGGACAGGGGGGTTCACCCCTCCACTTT. It translates to CASRAGQGGSPLHF.

J is TRBJ1-2 and V is TRBV19; tentative D call: TRBD1 (5 bases). Trimming shortened V by 5 bases and J by 5 bases, and 18 bases separated the two germline ends. Germline V gene data show CDR1 as LNHDA and CDR2 as SQIVND (reference sequence). CDR3 length: 15 residues. The CDR3 sequence is CASSGRDLRRYGYTF. CDR3 DNA: TGTGCCAGTAGTGGCCGGGACCTAAGGAGGTATGGCTACACCTTC.

The chain has TRBV19 and TRBJ1-2; D not resolved. Between the trimmed V and J ends, which lost 6 bases and 2 bases, there was a span of 10 bases. Germline assignment: CDR1 LNHDA and CDR2 SQIVND (reference sequence). This CDR3 is 13 amino acids long. CDR3 sequence: CASRPHHNYGYTF. CDR3 coding DNA: TGTGCCAGTAGACCGCATCACAACTATGGCTACACCTTC.

The chain has TRBV9 and TRBJ2-2; 10 bases line up with TRBD2. V shed 4 bases, J shed 0 bases, and the junction held 0 bases outside the gene matches. The germline gives CDR1 SGDLS, CDR2 YYNGEE. This CDR3 has 15 residues. CDR3 nucleotides: TGTGCCAGCAGCACTAGCGGGGCGAACACCGGGGAGCTGTTTTTT. Its translation: CASSTSGANTGELFF.

The chain is built from TRBV4-1 and TRBJ2-7; TRBD2 matches 11 bases. Germline loops: CDR1 MGHRA, CDR2 YSYEKL. The length of the CDR3 is 16 residues. Losses at the gene ends were 0 bases for V and 4 bases for J; bases not matched to a gene: 5. As DNA, the CDR3 is TGCGCCAGCAGCCAAGATAGCGGGGGGGCCCAATACGAGCAGTACTTC. Its translation: CASSQDSGGAQYEQYF.

This sequence joins TRBV7-9 and TRBJ2-5; no clear D. CDR1 and CDR2 from the germline V gene are SEHNR and FQNEAQ (reference sequence). The CDR3 length is 15 residues. V was cut by 2 bases and J by 5 bases, with 15 bases left in between. Written as DNA, the CDR3 is TGTGCCAGCAGCTTAAGTACCATATCTGTTGAGACCCAGTACTTC. Translation: CASSLSTISVETQYF.

This chain links TRBV5-5 with TRBJ1-2, with D perhaps matching TRBD1 (5 bases). CDR3 length: 14 amino acids. Germline lookup yields CDR1 SGHKS and CDR2 YYEKEE (reference sequence). Trimming took off 0 bases at V and 3 bases at J, with 9 bases between the two ends. The CDR3 loop reads CASSLAWGDYGYTF. The CDR3, as DNA: TGTGCCAGCAGCTTGGCCTGGGGGGACTATGGCTACACCTTC.